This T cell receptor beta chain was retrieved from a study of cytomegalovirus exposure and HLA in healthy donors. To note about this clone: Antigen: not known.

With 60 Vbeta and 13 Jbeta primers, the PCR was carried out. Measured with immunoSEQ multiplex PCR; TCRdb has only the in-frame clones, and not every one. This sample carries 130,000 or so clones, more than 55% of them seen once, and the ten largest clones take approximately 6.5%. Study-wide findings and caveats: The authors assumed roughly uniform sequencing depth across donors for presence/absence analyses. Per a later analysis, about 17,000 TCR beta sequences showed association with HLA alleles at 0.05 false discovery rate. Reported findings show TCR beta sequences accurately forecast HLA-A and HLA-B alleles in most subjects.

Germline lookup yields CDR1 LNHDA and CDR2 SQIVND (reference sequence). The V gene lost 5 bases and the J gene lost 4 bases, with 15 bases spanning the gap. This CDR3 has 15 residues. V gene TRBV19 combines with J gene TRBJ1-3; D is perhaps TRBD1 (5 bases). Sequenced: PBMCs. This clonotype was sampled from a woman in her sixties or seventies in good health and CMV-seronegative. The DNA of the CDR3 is TGTGCCAGTAGTCAACGCGGGACTACAGGAAACACCATATATTTT. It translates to CASSQRGTTGNTIYF.